A selection of T cell receptor beta chains follows, all from one sample in a study of technical replicates of blood from a few donors. TCRdb's table, derived via immunoSEQ multiplex PCR, lists solely in-frame clones and lacks some. This sample has some 80,000 clones, with approximately 97% found just once. Sequenced sample: T cells isolated from PBMCs. All receptors derive from a human donor in good health. CDR3s include the opening cysteine and the closing phenylalanine or tryptophan. A D gene is named only where the DNA matches it firmly. Clone size, where shown, is once, few, many, or a class for clones that have expanded.

TRBJ2-5 | - | 15 | TRBV11-2 | - | CASSFYAGRQETQYF | TGTGCCAGCAGCTTTTACGCAGGGAGGCAAGAGACCCAGTACTTC
TRBJ2-1 | TRBD2 | 15 | TRBV7-2 | - | CASSLGTSAYNEQFF | TGTGCCAGCAGCTTGGGGACTAGCGCCTACAATGAGCAGTTCTTC
TRBJ1-3 | - | 15 | TRBV7-2 | - | CASSRTVGSGNTIYF | TGTGCCAGCAGCCGGACTGTGGGATCTGGAAACACCATATATTTT
TRBJ2-5 | - | 14 | TRBV5-1 | once | CASSLGEYQETQYF | TGCGCCAGCAGCTTGGGGGAGTACCAAGAGACCCAGTACTTC
TRBJ1-5 | - | 15 | TRBV9 | - | CASSVGIGGNQPQHF | TGTGCCAGCAGCGTAGGAATCGGAGGCAATCAGCCCCAGCATTTT
TRBJ2-3 | - | 14 | TRBV6-5 | - | CASRILLGTDTQYF | TGTGCCAGTAGAATCCTGTTGGGCACAGATACGCAGTATTTT
TRBJ2-5 | - | 13 | TRBV18 | - | CASSDSSQETQYF | TGTGCCAGCTCGGACAGCTCTCAAGAGACCCAGTACTTC
TRBJ1-1 | TRBD1 | 16 | TRBV30 | - | CAWSARPGQRNTEAFF | TGTGCCTGGAGTGCTCGGCCGGGACAGAGGAACACTGAAGCTTTCTTT
TRBJ2-5 | - | 15 | TRBV7-2 | - | CASSLVRGPKETQYF | TGTGCCAGCAGCTTGGTTAGGGGCCCAAAAGAGACCCAGTACTTC
TRBJ2-1 | TRBD1 | 13 | TRBV6-6 | - | CAGRDSSYNEQFF | TGTGCCGGCCGGGACAGCTCCTACAATGAGCAGTTCTTC
TRBJ2-3 | TRBD2 | 16 | TRBV13 | - | CASSFRGTSFTDTQYF | TGTGCCAGCAGCTTTAGAGGGACTAGCTTCACAGATACGCAGTATTTT
TRBJ2-5 | - | 12 | TRBV29-1 | - | CSVEDRSSGEYF | TGCAGCGTTGAAGATCGCAGCTCAGGGGAGTACTTC
TRBJ1-2 | - | 11 | TRBV29-1 | - | CSVVPFEGYTF | TGCAGCGTGGTCCCATTTGAGGGCTACACCTTC
TRBJ2-7 | - | 14 | TRBV5-4 | - | CASSPGTRTYEQYF | TGTGCCAGCAGCCCCGGGACTCGGACCTACGAGCAGTACTTC
TRBJ2-7 | - | 14 | TRBV4-3 | - | CASSQEATTYEQYF | TGCGCCAGCAGCCAAGAAGCCACCACCTACGAGCAGTACTTC
TRBJ1-2 | TRBD1 | 16 | TRBV4-1 | few | CASSQLWDRSIYGYTF | TGCGCCAGCAGCCAATTGTGGGACAGGAGCATCTATGGCTACACCTTC
TRBJ2-1 | TRBD2 | 15 | TRBV30 | - | CAWSGKRDSYNEQFF | TGTGCCTGGAGCGGAAAGCGGGACTCCTACAATGAGCAGTTCTTC
TRBJ2-7 | TRBD1 | 14 | TRBV6-5 | - | CASRPGQWTYEQYF | TGTGCCAGCAGGCCGGGACAGTGGACCTACGAGCAGTACTTC
TRBJ2-2 | - | 14 | TRBV7-2 | - | CASSATGQSGELFF | TGTGCCAGCAGCGCTACAGGACAAAGCGGGGAGCTGTTTTTT
TRBJ2-7 | TRBD2 | 14 | TRBV19 | - | CASSAGGRSYEQYF | TGTGCCAGTAGCGCGGGAGGTAGATCCTACGAGCAGTACTTC
TRBJ2-1 | TRBD2 | 17 | TRBV28 | - | CASSLFAWGREGDEQFF | TGTGCCAGCAGTTTATTTGCATGGGGGCGGGAGGGAGATGAGCAGTTCTTC
TRBJ1-2 | - | 16 | TRBV18 | - | CASSPASVDPARGYTF | TGTGCCAGCTCACCAGCATCCGTCGACCCCGCTAGGGGCTACACCTTC
TRBJ2-7 | - | 16 | TRBV15 | - | CATSRGVGTGSYEQYF | TGTGCCACCAGCAGAGGGGTCGGGACTGGTTCCTACGAGCAGTACTTC
TRBJ2-7 | TRBD2 | 15 | TRBV4-2 | - | CASSQEAGVRYEQYF | TGTGCCAGCAGCCAGGAAGCGGGAGTAAGGTACGAGCAGTACTTC
TRBJ1-4 | - | 13 | TRBV27 | - | CASSQGVIEKLFF | TGTGCCAGCAGTCAAGGGGTTATTGAAAAACTGTTTTTT
TRBJ2-7 | - | 13 | TRBV18 | - | CASSPVLSGEQYF | TGTGCCAGCTCACCGGTTCTATCCGGCGAGCAGTACTTC
TRBJ1-2 | - | 12 | TRBV29-1 | - | CSAPGRRGGYTF | TGCAGCGCTCCAGGCCGTCGGGGTGGCTACACCTTC
TRBJ1-1 | TRBD1 | 13 | TRBV30 | - | CAWSRQGGTEAFF | TGTGCCTGGAGTAGACAGGGCGGAACTGAAGCTTTCTTT
TRBJ1-5 | - | 16 | TRBV11-3 | - | CASSCSRELSNQPQHF | TGTGCCAGCAGCTGCTCCAGGGAACTTAGCAATCAGCCCCAGCATTTT
TRBJ1-3 | - | 14 | TRBV28 | once | CASRSTGSGNTIYF | TGTGCCAGCAGGTCGACAGGCTCTGGAAACACCATATATTTT
TRBJ2-7 | TRBD1 | 14 | TRBV27 | - | CASSIWTGKYEQYF | TGTGCCAGCAGCATATGGACAGGGAAGTACGAGCAGTACTTC
TRBJ2-7 | - | 13 | TRBV7-9 | - | CASSLDSSYEQYF | TGTGCCAGCAGCTTAGACAGCTCCTACGAGCAGTACTTC
TRBJ2-1 | - | 18 | TRBV28 | - | CASSSLLRLGGPPPEQFF | TGTGCCAGCTCCTCTCTATTGCGGTTGGGGGGGCCTCCACCTGAGCAGTTCTTC
TRBJ2-7 | TRBD2 | 14 | TRBV9 | - | CASSPRLAGVEQYF | TGTGCCAGCAGCCCGAGACTAGCGGGAGTCGAGCAGTACTTC
TRBJ2-7 | - | 13 | TRBV2 | - | CASSGGNSYEQYF | TGTGCCAGCAGTGGGGGCAACTCCTACGAGCAGTACTTC
TRBJ2-3 | - | 13 | TRBV6-6 | - | CASSSLTRDTQYF | TGTGCCAGCAGTTCCTTGACTAGAGATACGCAGTATTTT
TRBJ1-1 | - | 14 | TRBV5-1 | - | CASSLARGNTEAFF | TGCGCCAGCAGCTTGGCCAGGGGGAACACTGAAGCTTTCTTT
TRBJ2-7 | TRBD2 | 14 | TRBV5-1 | - | CASSWTSESYEQYF | TGCGCCAGCAGCTGGACTAGCGAGTCCTACGAGCAGTACTTC
TRBJ1-2 | TRBD1 | 12 | TRBV28 | - | CASRTGGRGYTF | TGTGCCAGCAGGACAGGGGGCAGAGGCTACACCTTC
TRBJ2-3 | TRBD2 | 16 | TRBV5-1 | - | CASNPAAGGRTDTQYF | TGCGCCAGCAACCCGGCGGCGGGAGGGAGAACAGATACGCAGTATTTT
TRBJ1-5 | TRBD1 | 16 | TRBV7-8 | - | CASSLAYRRGNQPQHF | TGTGCCAGCAGCTTAGCATATCGCAGGGGGAATCAGCCCCAGCATTTT
TRBJ2-1 | TRBD2 | 14 | TRBV11-2 | - | CASSLLAGGGGQFF | TGTGCCAGCAGCTTACTGGCGGGAGGAGGCGGGCAGTTCTTC
TRBJ2-7 | - | 18 | TRBV12-1 | - | CASSPTEGTDSPTYEQYF | TGTGCCAGCAGCCCCACCGAGGGAACTGACTCCCCTACCTACGAGCAGTACTTC
TRBJ1-2 | - | 15 | TRBV4-1 | - | CASSQLAGWYHGYTF | TGCGCCAGCAGCCAACTAGCGGGATGGTACCATGGCTACACCTTC
TRBJ1-2 | - | 13 | TRBV6-1 | - | CASSGGDNYGYTF | TGTGCCAGCAGTGGGGGCGATAACTATGGCTACACCTTC
TRBJ2-3 | - | 14 | TRBV6-5 | - | CASSYLGVVDTQYF | TGTGCCAGCAGTTACCTCGGGGTAGTAGATACGCAGTATTTT
TRBJ1-4 | TRBD1 | 16 | TRBV25-1 | - | CASSERRDRTNEKLFF | TGTGCCAGCAGTGAACGGAGGGACAGGACAAATGAAAAACTGTTTTTT
TRBJ2-5 | - | 13 | TRBV19 | - | CASSGVRGETQYF | TGTGCCAGTAGTGGCGTCCGGGGGGAGACCCAGTACTTC
TRBJ1-2 | TRBD1 | 17 | TRBV19 | - | CASSTTGQGPSNYGYTF | TGTGCCAGTAGTACAACGGGACAGGGGCCTTCTAACTATGGCTACACCTTC
TRBJ2-2 | TRBD1 | 14 | TRBV29-1 | - | CSATVGTDTGELFF | TGCAGCGCTACCGTCGGGACAGACACCGGGGAGCTGTTTTTT
TRBJ2-7 | - | 12 | TRBV11-3 | - | CASSFTGYEQYF | TGTGCCAGCAGCTTTACGGGCTACGAGCAGTACTTC
TRBJ2-7 | TRBD2 | 14 | TRBV7-2 | - | CASSRTSGSYEQYF | TGTGCCAGCAGCCGCACTAGCGGGAGTTACGAGCAGTACTTC
TRBJ2-7 | - | 14 | TRBV13 | - | CASSLGPVTYEQYF | TGTGCCAGCAGCTTAGGCCCGGTAACCTACGAGCAGTACTTC
TRBJ1-4 | TRBD1 | 14 | TRBV2 | - | CASTWTGGGEKLFF | TGTGCCAGCACCTGGACAGGGGGCGGGGAAAAACTGTTTTTT
TRBJ1-1 | - | 12 | TRBV28 | - | CASSLYFGEAFF | TGTGCCAGCAGTTTGTACTTCGGGGAGGCTTTCTTT